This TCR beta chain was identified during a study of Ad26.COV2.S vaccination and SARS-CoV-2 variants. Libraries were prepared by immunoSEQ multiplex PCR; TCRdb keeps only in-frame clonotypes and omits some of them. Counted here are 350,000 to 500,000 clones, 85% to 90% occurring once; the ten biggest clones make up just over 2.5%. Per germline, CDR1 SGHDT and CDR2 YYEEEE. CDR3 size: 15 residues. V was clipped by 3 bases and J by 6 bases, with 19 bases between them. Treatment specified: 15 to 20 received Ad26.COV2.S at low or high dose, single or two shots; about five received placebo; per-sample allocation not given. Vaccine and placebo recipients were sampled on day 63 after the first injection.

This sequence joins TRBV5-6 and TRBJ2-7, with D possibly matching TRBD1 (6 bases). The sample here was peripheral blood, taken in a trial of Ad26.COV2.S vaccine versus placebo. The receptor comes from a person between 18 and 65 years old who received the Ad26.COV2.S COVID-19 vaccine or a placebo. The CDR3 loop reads CASSSVDRYEGEQYF. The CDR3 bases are TGTGCCAGCAGCTCTGTAGACAGGTACGAGGGCGAGCAGTACTTC. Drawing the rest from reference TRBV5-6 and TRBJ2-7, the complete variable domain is DAGVTQSPTHLIKTRGQQVTLRCSPKSGHDTVSWYQQALGQGPQFIFQYYEEEERQRGNFPDRFSGHQFPNYSSELNVNALLLGDSALYLCASSSVDRYEGEQYFGPGTRLTVT.